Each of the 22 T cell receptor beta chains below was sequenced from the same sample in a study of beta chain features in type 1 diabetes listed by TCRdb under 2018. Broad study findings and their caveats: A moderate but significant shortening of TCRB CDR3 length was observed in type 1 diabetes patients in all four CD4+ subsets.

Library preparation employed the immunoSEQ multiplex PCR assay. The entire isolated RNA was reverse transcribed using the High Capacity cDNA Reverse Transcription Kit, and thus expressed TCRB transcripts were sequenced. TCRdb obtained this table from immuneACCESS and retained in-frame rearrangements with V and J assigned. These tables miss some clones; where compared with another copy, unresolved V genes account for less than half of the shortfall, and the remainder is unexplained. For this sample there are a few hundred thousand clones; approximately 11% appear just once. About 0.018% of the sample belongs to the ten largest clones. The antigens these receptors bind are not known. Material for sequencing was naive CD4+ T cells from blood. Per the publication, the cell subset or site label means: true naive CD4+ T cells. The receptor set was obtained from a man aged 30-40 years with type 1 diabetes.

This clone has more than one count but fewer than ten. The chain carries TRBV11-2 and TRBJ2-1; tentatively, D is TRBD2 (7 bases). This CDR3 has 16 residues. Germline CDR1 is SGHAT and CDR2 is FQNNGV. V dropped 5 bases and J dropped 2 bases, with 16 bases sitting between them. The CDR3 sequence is CASSPRGGGPYNEQFF. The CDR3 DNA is TGTGCCAGCAGCCCCCGAGGCGGGGGCCCCTACAATGAGCAGTTCTTC.

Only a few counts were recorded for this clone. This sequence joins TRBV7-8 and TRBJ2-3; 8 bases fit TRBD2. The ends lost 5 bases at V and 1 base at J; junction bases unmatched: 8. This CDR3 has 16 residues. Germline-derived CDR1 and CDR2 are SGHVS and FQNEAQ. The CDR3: CASSAAGRGGTDTQYF. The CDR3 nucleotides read TGTGCCAGCAGCGCCGCCGGGCGGGGGGGCACAGATACGCAGTATTTT.

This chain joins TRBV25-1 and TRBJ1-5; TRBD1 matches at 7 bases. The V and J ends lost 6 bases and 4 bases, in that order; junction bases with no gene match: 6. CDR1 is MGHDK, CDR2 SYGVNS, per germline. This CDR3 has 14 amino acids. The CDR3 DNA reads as TGTGCCAGCAGCCTAGGACAGGATAATCAGCCCCAGCATTTT. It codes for CASSLGQDNQPQHF.

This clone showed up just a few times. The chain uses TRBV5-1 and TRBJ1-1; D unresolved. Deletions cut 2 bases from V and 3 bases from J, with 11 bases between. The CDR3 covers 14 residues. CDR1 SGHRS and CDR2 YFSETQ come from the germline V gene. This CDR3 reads CASSLPGVDTEAFF. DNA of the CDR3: TGCGCCAGCAGCTTACCAGGCGTGGACACTGAAGCTTTCTTT.

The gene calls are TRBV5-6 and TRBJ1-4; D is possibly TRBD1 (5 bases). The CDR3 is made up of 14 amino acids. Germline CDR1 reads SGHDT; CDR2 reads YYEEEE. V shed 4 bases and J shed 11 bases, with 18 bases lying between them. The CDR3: CASSPGTVKTKLFF. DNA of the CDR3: TGTGCCAGCAGCCCCGGGACTGTCAAGACTAAACTGTTTTTT.

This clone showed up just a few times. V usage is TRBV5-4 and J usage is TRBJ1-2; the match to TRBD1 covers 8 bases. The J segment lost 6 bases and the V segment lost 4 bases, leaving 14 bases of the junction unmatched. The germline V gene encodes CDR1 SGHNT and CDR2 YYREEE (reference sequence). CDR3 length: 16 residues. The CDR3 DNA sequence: TGTGCCAGCAGCGTATACAGAGGACAGGGCCATGATGGCTACACCTTC. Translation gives CASSVYRGQGHDGYTF.

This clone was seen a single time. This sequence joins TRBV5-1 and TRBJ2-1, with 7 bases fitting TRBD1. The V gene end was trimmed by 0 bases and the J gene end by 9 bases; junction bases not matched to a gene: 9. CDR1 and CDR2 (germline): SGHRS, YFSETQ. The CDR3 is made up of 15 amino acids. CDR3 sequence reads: CASSLDLTGASEQFF. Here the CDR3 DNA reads TGCGCCAGCAGCTTGGACCTTACAGGGGCAAGTGAGCAGTTCTTC.

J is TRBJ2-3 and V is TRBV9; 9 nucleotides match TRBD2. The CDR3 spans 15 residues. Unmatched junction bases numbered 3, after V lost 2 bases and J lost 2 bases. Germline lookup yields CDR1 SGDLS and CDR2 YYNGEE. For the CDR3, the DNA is TGTGCCAGCAGCGTTAGCGGGGGTTTCACAGATACGCAGTATTTT. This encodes CASSVSGGFTDTQYF.

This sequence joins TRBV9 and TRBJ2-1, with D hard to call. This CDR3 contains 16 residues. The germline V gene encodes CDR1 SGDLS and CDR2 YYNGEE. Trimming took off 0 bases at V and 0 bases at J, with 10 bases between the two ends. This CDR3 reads CASSVASGISYNEQFF. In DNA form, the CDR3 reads TGTGCCAGCAGCGTAGCATCAGGTATCTCCTACAATGAGCAGTTCTTC.

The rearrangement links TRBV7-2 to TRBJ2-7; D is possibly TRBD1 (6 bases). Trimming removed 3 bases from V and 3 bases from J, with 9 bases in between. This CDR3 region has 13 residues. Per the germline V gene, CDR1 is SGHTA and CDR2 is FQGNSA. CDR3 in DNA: TGTGCCAGCAGCTTCGGACAGAACTACGAGCAGTACTTC. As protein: CASSFGQNYEQYF. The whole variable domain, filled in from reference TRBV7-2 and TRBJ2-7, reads GAGVSQSPSNKVTEKGKDVELRCDPISGHTALYWYRQSLGQGLEFLIYFQGNSAPDKSGLPSDRFSAERTGGSVSTLTIQRTQQEDSAVYLCASSFGQNYEQYFGPGTRLTVT.

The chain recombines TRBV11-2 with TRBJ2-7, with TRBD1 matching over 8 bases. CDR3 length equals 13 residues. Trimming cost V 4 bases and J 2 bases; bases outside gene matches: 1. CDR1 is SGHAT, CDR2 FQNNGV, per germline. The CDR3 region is CASSWDRTYEQYF. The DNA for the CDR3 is TGTGCCAGCAGCTGGGACAGGACCTACGAGCAGTACTTC. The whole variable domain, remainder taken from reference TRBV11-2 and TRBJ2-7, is EAGVAQSPRYKIIEKRQSVAFWCNPISGHATLYWYQQILGQGPKLLIQFQNNGVVDDSQLPKDRFSAERLKGVDSTLKIQPAKLEDSAVYLCASSWDRTYEQYFGPGTRLTVT.

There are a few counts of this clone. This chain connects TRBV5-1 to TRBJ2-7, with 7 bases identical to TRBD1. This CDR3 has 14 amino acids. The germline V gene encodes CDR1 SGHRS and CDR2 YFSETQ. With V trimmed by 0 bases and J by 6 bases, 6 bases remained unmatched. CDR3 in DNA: TGCGCCAGCAGCTTGGGGGACAGCCCGGGCGAGCAGTACTTC. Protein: CASSLGDSPGEQYF.

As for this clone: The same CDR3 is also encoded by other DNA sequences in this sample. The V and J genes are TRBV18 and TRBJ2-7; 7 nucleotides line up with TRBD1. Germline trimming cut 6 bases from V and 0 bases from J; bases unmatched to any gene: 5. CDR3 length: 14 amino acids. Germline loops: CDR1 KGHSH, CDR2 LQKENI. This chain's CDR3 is CASSPGTASYEQYF. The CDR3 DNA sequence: TGTGCCAGCTCGCCCGGGACAGCCTCCTACGAGCAGTACTTC.

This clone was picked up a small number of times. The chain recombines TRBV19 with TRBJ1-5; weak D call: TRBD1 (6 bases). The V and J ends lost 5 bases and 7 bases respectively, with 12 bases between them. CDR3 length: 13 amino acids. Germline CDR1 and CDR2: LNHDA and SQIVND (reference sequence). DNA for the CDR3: TGTGCCAGTAGTGGACAGAGATTGCAGCCCCAGCATTTT. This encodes CASSGQRLQPQHF.

This CDR3 reads CASSIARESPLHF. The CDR3 DNA reads as TGTGCCAGCAGTATCGCCAGGGAATCACCCCTCCACTTT. The chain uses TRBV27 and TRBJ1-6; a possible D gene is TRBD1 (5 bases). Germline V gene data show CDR1 as MNHEY and CDR2 as SMNVEV (reference sequence). The CDR3 length is 13 residues. V lost 5 bases and J lost 10, with 12 bases in between.

CDR3 region: CASRRDREGEQYF. In DNA, the CDR3 is TGTGCCAGTAGACGGGACAGGGAGGGCGAGCAGTACTTC. The chain has TRBV19 and TRBJ2-7; 9 nucleotides align to TRBD1. The CDR3 has 13 amino acids. V dropped 6 bases and J dropped 6; count of bases not matched to a gene: 6. Germline loops: CDR1 LNHDA, CDR2 SQIVND (reference sequence).

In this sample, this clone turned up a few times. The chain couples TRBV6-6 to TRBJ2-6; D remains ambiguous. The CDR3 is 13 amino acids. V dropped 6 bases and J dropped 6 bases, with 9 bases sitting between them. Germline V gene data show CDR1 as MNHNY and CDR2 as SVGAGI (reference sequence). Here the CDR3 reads CASSPSTANVLTF. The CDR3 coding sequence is TGTGCCAGCAGCCCCAGTACGGCCAACGTCCTGACTTTC.

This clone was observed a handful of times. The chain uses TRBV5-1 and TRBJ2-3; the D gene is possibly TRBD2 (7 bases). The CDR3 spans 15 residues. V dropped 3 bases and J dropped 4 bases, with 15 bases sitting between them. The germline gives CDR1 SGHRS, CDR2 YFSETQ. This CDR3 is CASSSTPGGPDTQYF. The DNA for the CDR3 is TGCGCCAGCAGCTCGACCCCGGGGGGCCCAGATACGCAGTATTTT.

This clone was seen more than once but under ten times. CDR3 sequence reads: CASRRLTDGYTF. The CDR3 DNA reads as TGTGCCAGCAGACGTCTAACGGATGGCTACACCTTC. The chain carries TRBV27 and TRBJ1-2; D not certain. This CDR3 spans 12 amino acids. V gave up 6 bases and J gave up 6 bases, with 11 bases separating them. Germline CDR1 is MNHEY and CDR2 is SMNVEV (reference sequence).

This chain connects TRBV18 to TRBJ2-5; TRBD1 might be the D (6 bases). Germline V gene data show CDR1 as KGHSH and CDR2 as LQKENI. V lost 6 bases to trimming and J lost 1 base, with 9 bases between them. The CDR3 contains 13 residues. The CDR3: CASSADSQETQYF. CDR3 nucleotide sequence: TGTGCCAGCTCCGCGGACAGCCAAGAGACCCAGTACTTC.

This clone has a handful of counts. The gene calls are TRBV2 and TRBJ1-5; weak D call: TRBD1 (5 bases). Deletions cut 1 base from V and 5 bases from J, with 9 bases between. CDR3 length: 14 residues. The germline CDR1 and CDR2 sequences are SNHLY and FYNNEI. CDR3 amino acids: CASSEGQLDQPQHF. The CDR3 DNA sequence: TGTGCCAGCAGTGAAGGACAGCTAGATCAGCCCCAGCATTTT.

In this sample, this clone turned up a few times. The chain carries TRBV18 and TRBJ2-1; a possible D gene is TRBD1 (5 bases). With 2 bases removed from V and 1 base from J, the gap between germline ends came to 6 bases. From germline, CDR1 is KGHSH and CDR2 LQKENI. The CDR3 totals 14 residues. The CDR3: CASSPDSSYNEQFF. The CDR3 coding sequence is TGTGCCAGCTCACCAGACAGTTCCTACAATGAGCAGTTCTTC. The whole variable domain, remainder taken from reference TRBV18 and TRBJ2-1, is NAGVMQNPRHLVRRRGQEARLRCSPMKGHSHVYWYRQLPEEGLKFMVYLQKENIIDESGMPKERFSAEFPKEGPSILRIQQVVRGDSAAYFCASSPDSSYNEQFFGPGTRLTVL.